This TCR beta chain was captured by sequencing in a study of blood T cells in healthy people across ages. Findings of the study overall: Shifts in expanded clonotypes may have been confounded by donor CMV status, which was unknown.

CDR1 is MGHDK, CDR2 SYGVNS, per germline. The CDR3 sequence is 15 residues long. V lost 8 bases to trimming and J lost 8 bases; unmatched junction nucleotides: 8. The use of a sample-barcoded 5' primer and a J-beta primer mix characterized a second PCR of about 6 to 12 cycles. TCRdb used MiXCR to reprocess the 5' RACE reads, holding one entry per CDR3 protein. Of 600,000 to 850,000 distinct CDR3 sequences detected, approximately 25% appear once; the ten largest clones hold more than 7.5%. Of note for this clonotype: Its antigen is still unknown.

These data are also associated with another study on T cells of mothers and their children. In that study: cDNA was synthesized from all extracted RNA at roughly 1.5 ug per reaction. With unrelated pairs as the comparison, related mother-child pairs had a slightly higher overlap that was not significant.

V is TRBV25-1 and J is TRBJ1-6, with TRBD1 matching over 11 bases. The specimen was blood. The TCR comes from a boy younger than 18 in good health. The CDR3 reads CASRNRDRGYSPLHF. The CDR3 DNA reads TGTGCCAGCCGTAACCGGGACAGGGGGTATTCACCCCTCCACTTT.